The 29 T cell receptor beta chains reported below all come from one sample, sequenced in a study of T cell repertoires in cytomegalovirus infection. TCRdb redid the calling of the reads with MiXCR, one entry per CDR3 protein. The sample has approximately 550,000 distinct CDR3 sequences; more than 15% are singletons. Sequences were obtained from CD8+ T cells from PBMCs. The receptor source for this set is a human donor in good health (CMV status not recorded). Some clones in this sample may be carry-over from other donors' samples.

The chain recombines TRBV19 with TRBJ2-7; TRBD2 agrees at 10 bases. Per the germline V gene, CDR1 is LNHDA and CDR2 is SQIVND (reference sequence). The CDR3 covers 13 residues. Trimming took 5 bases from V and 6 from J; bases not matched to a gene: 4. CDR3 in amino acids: CASSLAGDREQYF. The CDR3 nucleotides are TGTGCCAGTAGTCTAGCGGGAGACCGCGAGCAGTACTTC.

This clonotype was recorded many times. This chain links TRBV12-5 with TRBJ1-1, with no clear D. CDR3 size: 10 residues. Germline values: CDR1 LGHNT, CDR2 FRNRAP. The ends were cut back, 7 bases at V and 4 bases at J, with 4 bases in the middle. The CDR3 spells CASVGTEAFF. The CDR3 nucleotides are TGTGCTAGTGTTGGCACTGAAGCTTTCTTT.

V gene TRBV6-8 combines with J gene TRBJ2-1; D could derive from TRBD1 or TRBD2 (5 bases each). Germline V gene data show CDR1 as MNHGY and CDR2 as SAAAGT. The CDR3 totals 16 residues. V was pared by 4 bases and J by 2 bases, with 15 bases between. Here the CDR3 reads CASSSSPLGAYNEQFF. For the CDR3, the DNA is TGTGCCAGCAGTTCCTCTCCACTAGGGGCCTACAATGAGCAGTTCTTC.

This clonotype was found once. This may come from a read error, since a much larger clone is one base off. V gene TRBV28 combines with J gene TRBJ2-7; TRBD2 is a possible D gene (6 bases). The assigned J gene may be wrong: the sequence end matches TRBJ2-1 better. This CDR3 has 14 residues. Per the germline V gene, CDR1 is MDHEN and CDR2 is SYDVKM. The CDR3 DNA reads TGTGCCAGCAGTGTATACCCGGGAGCCTACGAGCAGTTCTTC. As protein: CASSVYPGAYEQFF.

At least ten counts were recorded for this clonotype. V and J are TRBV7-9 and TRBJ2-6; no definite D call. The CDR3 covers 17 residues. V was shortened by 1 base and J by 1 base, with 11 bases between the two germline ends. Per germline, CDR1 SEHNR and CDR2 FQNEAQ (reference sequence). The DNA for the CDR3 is TGTGCCAGCAGCTTAGGGTGGCTCGGGTCTGGGGCCAACGTCCTGACTTTC. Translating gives CASSLGWLGSGANVLTF.

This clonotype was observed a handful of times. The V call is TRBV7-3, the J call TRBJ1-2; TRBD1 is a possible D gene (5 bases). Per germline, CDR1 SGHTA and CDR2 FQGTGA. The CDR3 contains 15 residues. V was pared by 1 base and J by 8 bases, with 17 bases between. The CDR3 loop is CASSLIGALRDGYTF. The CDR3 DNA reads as TGTGCCAGCAGCTTAATTGGGGCCCTCAGGGACGGCTACACCTTC.

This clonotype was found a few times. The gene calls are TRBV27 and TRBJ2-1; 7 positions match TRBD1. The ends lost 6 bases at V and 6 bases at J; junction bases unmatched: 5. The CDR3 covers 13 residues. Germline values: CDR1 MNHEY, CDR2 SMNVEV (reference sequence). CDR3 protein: CASRRGQVNEQFF. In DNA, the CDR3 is TGTGCCAGCAGACGCGGACAGGTCAATGAGCAGTTCTTC.

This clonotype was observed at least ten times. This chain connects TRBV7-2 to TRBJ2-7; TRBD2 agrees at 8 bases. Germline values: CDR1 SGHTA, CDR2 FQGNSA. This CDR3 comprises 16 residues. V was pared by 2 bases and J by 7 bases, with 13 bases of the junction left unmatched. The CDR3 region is CASSLPGEAGVREQYF. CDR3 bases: TGTGCCAGCAGCTTACCTGGAGAAGCGGGAGTCCGGGAGCAGTACTTC.

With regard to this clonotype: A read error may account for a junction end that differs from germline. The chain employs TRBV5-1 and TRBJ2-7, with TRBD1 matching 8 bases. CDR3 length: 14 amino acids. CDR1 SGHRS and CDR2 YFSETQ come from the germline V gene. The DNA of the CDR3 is TGCGCAAGCAGCAACCGGGACAGGCTCGACGAGCATTACTTC. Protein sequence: CASSNRDRLDEHYF. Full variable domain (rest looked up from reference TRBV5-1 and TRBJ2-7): KAGVTQTPRYLIKTRGQQVTLSCSPISGHRSVSWYQQTPGQGLQFLFEYFSETQRNKGNFPGRFSGRQFSNSRSEMNVSTLELGDSALYLCASSNRDRLDEHYFGPGTRLTVT.

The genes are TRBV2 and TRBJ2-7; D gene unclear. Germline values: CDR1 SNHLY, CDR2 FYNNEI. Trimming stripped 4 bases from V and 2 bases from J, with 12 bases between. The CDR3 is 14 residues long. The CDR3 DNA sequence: TGTGCCAGCAGTGCGGCCAGGCCAGCCTACGAGCAGTACTTC. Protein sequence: CASSAARPAYEQYF.

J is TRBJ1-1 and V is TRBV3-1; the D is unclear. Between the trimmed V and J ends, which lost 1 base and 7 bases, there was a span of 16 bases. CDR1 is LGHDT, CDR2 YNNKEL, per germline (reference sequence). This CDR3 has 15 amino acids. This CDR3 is CASSQGPTQRSEAFF. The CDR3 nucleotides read TGTGCCAGCAGCCAAGGGCCTACGCAAAGGAGTGAAGCTTTCTTT.

CDR3 DNA: TGTGCCAGCAGCCCTCCTCGGGATTACGGGACCCAGTACTTC. Translating gives CASSPPRDYGTQYF. This chain uses TRBV7-9 with TRBJ2-5; D might be TRBD2 (5 bases). The V end was cut by 5 bases, the J end by 7 bases, with 17 bases between. This CDR3 has 14 amino acids. Germline loops: CDR1 SEHNR, CDR2 FQNEAQ (reference sequence).

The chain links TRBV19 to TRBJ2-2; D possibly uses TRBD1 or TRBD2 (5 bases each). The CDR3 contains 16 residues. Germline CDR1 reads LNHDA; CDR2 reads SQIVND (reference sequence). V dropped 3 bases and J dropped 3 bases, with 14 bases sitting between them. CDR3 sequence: CASSIRDGLDTGELFF. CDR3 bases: TGTGCCAGTAGTATCCGGGACGGCCTGGACACCGGGGAGCTGTTTTTT.

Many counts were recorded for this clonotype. The CDR3 here is CASSYYRGYNEQFF. The CDR3 DNA reads TGTGCCAGCAGTTACTACCGGGGCTACAATGAGCAGTTCTTC. This chain joins TRBV6-5 and TRBJ2-1; D perhaps matches TRBD2 (5 bases). The ends were cut back, 1 base at V and 3 bases at J, with 7 bases in the middle. This CDR3 is built from 14 residues. Germline V CDR1 and CDR2: MNHEY, SVGAGI.

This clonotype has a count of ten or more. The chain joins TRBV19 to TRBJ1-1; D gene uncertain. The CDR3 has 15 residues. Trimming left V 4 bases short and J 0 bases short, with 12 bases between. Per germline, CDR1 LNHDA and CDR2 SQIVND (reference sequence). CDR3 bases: TGTGCCAGTAGTAGACGGGTCCACATGAACACTGAAGCTTTCTTT. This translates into CASSRRVHMNTEAFF.

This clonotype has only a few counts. As DNA, the CDR3 is TGTGCCAGCAGCGTAGGAGGAGCCACTGAAGCTTTCTTT. The encoded protein is CASSVGGATEAFF. The V and J genes are TRBV9 and TRBJ1-1; D uncertain. The V end was cut by 0 bases, the J end by 4 bases, with 7 bases between. The CDR3 sequence is 13 residues long. The germline V gene encodes CDR1 SGDLS and CDR2 YYNGEE.

The CDR3 loop reads CASSKSRDRGRGNQPQHF. The CDR3 nucleotides read TGTGCCAGCAGTAAATCCCGGGACAGGGGAAGGGGCAATCAGCCCCAGCATTTT. The chain has TRBV2 and TRBJ1-5; 10 positions match TRBD1. V was pared by 5 bases and J by 2 bases, with 12 bases of the junction left unmatched. Per germline, CDR1 SNHLY and CDR2 FYNNEI. The CDR3 covers 18 residues.

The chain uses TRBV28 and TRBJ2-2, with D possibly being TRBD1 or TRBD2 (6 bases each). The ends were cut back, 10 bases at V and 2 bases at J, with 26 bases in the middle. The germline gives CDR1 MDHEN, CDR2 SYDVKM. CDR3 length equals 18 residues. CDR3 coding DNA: TGTGCCACCAAGGAGGGGGATAAAGGGACGGCTAACACCGGGGAGCTGTTTTTT. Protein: CATKEGDKGTANTGELFF.

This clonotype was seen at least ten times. The CDR3 loop is CASSQGTGGRDTDTQYF. Here the CDR3 DNA reads TGCGCCAGCAGCCAAGGAACGGGGGGGAGGGACACAGATACGCAGTATTTT. The chain is built from TRBV4-1 and TRBJ2-3, with TRBD2 matching over 8 bases. V gave up 1 base and J gave up 2 bases; unmatched junction bases: 8. CDR3 length equals 17 residues. Germline V gene data show CDR1 as MGHRA and CDR2 as YSYEKL.

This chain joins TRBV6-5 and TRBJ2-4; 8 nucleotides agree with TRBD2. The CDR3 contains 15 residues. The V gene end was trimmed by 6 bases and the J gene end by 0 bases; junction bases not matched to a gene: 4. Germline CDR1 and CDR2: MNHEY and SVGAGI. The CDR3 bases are TGTGCCAGCAGCGAGCGGGAGCGAGCCAAAAACATTCAGTACTTC. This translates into CASSERERAKNIQYF.

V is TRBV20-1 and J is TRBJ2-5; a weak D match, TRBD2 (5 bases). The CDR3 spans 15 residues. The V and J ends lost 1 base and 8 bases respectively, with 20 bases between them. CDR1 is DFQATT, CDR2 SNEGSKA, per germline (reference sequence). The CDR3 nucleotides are TGCAGTGCTAGAGGTCCGGGAAGAGCAGCCGTAACCCAGTACTTC. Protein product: CSARGPGRAAVTQYF.

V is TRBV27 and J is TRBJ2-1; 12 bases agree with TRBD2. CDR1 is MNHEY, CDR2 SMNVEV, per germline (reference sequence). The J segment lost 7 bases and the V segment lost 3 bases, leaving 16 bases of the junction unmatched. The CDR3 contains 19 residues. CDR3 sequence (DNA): TGTGCCAGCAGTTTTATAGAGACAGGGCGTCTAGCGGGAGGGAATGAGCAGTTCTTC. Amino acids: CASSFIETGRLAGGNEQFF.

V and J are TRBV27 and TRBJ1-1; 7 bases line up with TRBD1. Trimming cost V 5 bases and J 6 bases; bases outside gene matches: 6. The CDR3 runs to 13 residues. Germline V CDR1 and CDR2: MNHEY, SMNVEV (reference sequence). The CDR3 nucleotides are TGTGCCAGCAGTGATGGACAGGAGGCTGAAGCTTTCTTT. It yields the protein CASSDGQEAEAFF.

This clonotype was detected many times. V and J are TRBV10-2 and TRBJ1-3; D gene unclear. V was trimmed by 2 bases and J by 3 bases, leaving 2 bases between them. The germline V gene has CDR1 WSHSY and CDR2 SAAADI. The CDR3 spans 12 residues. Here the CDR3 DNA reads TGCGCCAGCAGTGAGGTTGGAAACACCATATATTTT. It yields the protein CASSEVGNTIYF.

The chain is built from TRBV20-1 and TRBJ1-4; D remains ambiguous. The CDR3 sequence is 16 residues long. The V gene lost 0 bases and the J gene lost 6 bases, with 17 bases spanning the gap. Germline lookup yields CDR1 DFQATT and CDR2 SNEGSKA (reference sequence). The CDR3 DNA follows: TGCAGTGCTAGAGATTTTCGGGCGGGGATGGATGAAAAACTGTTTTTT. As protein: CSARDFRAGMDEKLFF.

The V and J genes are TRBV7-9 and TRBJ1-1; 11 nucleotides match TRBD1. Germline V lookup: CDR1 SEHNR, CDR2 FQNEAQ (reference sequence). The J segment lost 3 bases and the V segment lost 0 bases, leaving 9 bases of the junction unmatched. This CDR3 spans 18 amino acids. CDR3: CASSLAGTGGWIYTEAFF. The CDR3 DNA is TGTGCCAGCAGCTTAGCCGGGACAGGGGGGTGGATATACACTGAAGCTTTCTTT. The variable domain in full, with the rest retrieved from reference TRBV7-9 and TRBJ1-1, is DTGVSQNPRHKITKRGQNVTFRCDPISEHNRLYWYRQTLGQGPEFLTYFQNEAQLEKSRLLSDRFSAERPKGSFSTLEIQRTEQGDSAMYLCASSLAGTGGWIYTEAFFGQGTRLTVV.

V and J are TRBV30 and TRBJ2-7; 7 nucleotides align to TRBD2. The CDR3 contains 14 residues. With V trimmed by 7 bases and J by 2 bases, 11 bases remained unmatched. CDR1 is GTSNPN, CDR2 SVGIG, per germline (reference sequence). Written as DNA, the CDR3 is TGTGCCTCCACTCACCGGGACTACACCTACGAGCAGTACTTC. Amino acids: CASTHRDYTYEQYF.

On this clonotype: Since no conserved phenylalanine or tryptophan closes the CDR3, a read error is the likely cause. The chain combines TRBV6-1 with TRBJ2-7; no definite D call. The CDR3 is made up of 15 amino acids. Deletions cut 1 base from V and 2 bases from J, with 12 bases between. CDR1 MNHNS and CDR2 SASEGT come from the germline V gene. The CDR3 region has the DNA TGTGCCAGCAGTGAAGTGGCTACCACTACCTACGAGCAGTACTTA. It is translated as CASSEVATTTYEQYL.

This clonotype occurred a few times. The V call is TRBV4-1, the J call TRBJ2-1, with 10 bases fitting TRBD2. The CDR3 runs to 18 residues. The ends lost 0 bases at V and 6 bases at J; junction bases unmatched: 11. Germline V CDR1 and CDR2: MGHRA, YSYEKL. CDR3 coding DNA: TGCGCCAGCAGCCAAGAACCTAGCGGGGGCCCTCCCCCCAATGAGCAGTTCTTC. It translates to CASSQEPSGGPPPNEQFF.